The present entry profiles one T cell receptor beta chain with its context. The CDR3 sequence is 15 residues long. With 5 bases removed from V and 4 bases from J, the gap between germline ends came to 15 bases. The germline V gene has CDR1 SNHLY and CDR2 FYNNEI. This entry is derived from a study of blood T cell repertoires in COVID-19. Study as a whole: Samples of COVID-19 (acute and convalescent) were obtained from the United States, Italy and Spain. PBMCs, B-cell-depleted T cells, or T cells provided the cDNA or gDNA that made up the material.

Assay used: immunoSEQ multiplex PCR; TCRdb lists only in-frame clones, some missing. The sample yields approximately 190,000 clones, roughly 81% seen once. J is TRBJ2-1 and V is TRBV2, with a possible D match to TRBD1 (6 bases). The origin of this receptor is a woman between 65 and 79 years old with active or convalescent COVID-19. Input material: peripheral blood. Here the CDR3 reads CASSLQQGAYNEQFF. The CDR3 DNA sequence: TGTGCCAGCAGTCTTCAACAGGGAGCGTACAATGAGCAGTTCTTC.